Listed here are 23 T cell receptor beta chains from one sample, sequenced in a study of blood T cells in healthy people across ages. With a J-beta primer mix and a sample-barcoded 5' primer, a second PCR ran about 6 to 11 cycles. TCRdb independently ran MiXCR on the 5' RACE reads; one entry per CDR3 protein. The sample carries 920,000 or so distinct CDR3 sequences, 40% to 45% recorded once. Sequencing was done on a sample of blood. The receptors originated from a woman aged 55-69 years in good health.

This clonotype was observed many times. The chain employs TRBV29-1 and TRBJ2-7; 7 bases map to TRBD1. Germline V gene sequence: CDR1 SQVTM, CDR2 ANQGSEA. V gave up 7 bases and J gave up 3 bases; unmatched junction bases: 9. The CDR3 has 13 amino acids. The CDR3 region is CSAEGTDNYEQYF. DNA for the CDR3: TGCAGCGCCGAGGGGACAGACAACTACGAGCAGTACTTC.

The chain employs TRBV3-1 and TRBJ1-1; D is unresolved. Germline loops: CDR1 LGHDT, CDR2 YNNKEL (reference sequence). The V and J ends lost 3 bases and 6 bases respectively, with 5 bases between them. This CDR3 has 11 residues. CDR3 nucleotides: TGTGCCAGCAGCCAGAGGTCTGAAGCTTTCTTT. The encoded protein is CASSQRSEAFF.

The V and J genes are TRBV20-1 and TRBJ1-5, with D perhaps matching TRBD1 (5 bases). This CDR3 contains 16 residues. From germline, CDR1 is DFQATT and CDR2 SNEGSKA (reference sequence). Deletions cut 3 bases from V and 0 bases from J, with 15 bases between. CDR3 amino acids: CSASWGGVTSNQPQHF. The CDR3 nucleotides read TGCAGTGCTAGCTGGGGCGGGGTGACTAGCAATCAGCCCCAGCATTTT.

As for this clonotype: Relative to the germline gene, one junction end is altered; a read error may explain this. This chain links TRBV4-2 with TRBJ2-3; 14 nucleotides agree with TRBD2. This CDR3 region has 16 residues. The V gene's germline CDR1 is LGHNA and CDR2 YNFKEQ. The CDR3 loop is CANSFGTSGRWDTQYF. CDR3 sequence (DNA): TGTGCCAACAGCTTTGGGACTAGCGGGAGATGGGATACGCAGTATTTT.

This clonotype was observed a handful of times. The chain has TRBV20-1 and TRBJ2-5; TRBD1 matches 7 bases. The DNA end is a closer match to TRBJ2-7, so the J assignment may be wrong. The V gene's germline CDR1 is DFQATT and CDR2 SNEGSKA (reference sequence). The CDR3 runs to 13 residues. Here the CDR3 DNA reads TGCAGTGCTGCGCACGACAGGGTCCACGAGCAGTACTTC. It codes for CSAAHDRVHEQYF.

The chain combines TRBV5-1 with TRBJ1-2; D ambiguous. CDR1 is SGHRS and CDR2 is YFSETQ in the germline V gene. V lost 0 bases and J 12 bases, leaving 12 bases between the germline ends. The CDR3 has 12 residues. The CDR3 protein is CASSLGPMSHTF. In DNA, the CDR3 is TGCGCCAGCAGCTTGGGACCGATGAGTCACACCTTC. The full variable domain, in which reference TRBV5-1 and TRBJ1-2 provide the parts outside the CDR3, is KAGVTQTPRYLIKTRGQQVTLSCSPISGHRSVSWYQQTPGQGLQFLFEYFSETQRNKGNFPGRFSGRQFSNSRSEMNVSTLELGDSALYLCASSLGPMSHTFGSGTRLTVV.

This clonotype occurred once. This chain uses TRBV19 with TRBJ2-6, with D possibly being TRBD1 (5 bases). In germline, CDR1 is LNHDA, CDR2 SQIVND (reference sequence). Trimming stripped 0 bases from V and 0 bases from J, with 9 bases between. The CDR3 consists of 17 residues. CDR3 DNA sequence: TGTGCCAGTAGTATAGAACAAGGACACTCTGGGGCCAACGTCCTGACTTTC. This gives the protein CASSIEQGHSGANVLTF. The variable domain in full, completed from reference TRBV19 and TRBJ2-6, reads DGGITQSPKYLFRKEGQNVTLSCEQNLNHDAMYWYRQDPGQGLRLIYYSQIVNDFQKGDIAEGYSVSREKKESFPLTVTSAQKNPTAFYLCASSIEQGHSGANVLTFGAGSRLTVL.

The chain links TRBV5-1 to TRBJ2-7; 9 bases match TRBD2. The CDR3 length is 14 residues. V trimming: 4 bases; J trimming: 6 bases; junction bases outside the gene matches: 8. Germline V gives CDR1 SGHRS, CDR2 YFSETQ. The CDR3 DNA follows: TGCGCCAGCAGCGGCGGGAGGGCTCCAAGCGAGCAGTACTTC. It is translated as CASSGGRAPSEQYF.

The V call is TRBV2, the J call TRBJ2-4; a weak D match, TRBD2 (6 bases). The CDR3 covers 11 residues. Looked up from germline, CDR1 is SNHLY and CDR2 is FYNNEI. Trimming pared 6 bases from V and 13 bases from J, leaving 13 bases between. The CDR3 region has the DNA TGTGCCAGCAGACAGGAGGGTGAGCAGTACTTC. Protein sequence: CASRQEGEQYF.

This clonotype has a handful of counts. The chain joins TRBV5-1 to TRBJ2-1, with TRBD1 as a possible D gene (5 bases). The CDR3 spans 15 residues. Germline CDR1 SGHRS, CDR2 YFSETQ. The V end lost 4 bases, the J end lost 1 base, and 12 bases lay between the germline ends. CDR3 residues: CASSGTGMSYNEQFF. Here the CDR3 DNA reads TGCGCCAGCAGCGGAACAGGCATGTCCTACAATGAGCAGTTCTTC.

This chain connects TRBV4-2 to TRBJ2-1, with D possibly matching TRBD2 (6 bases). V gave up 3 bases and J gave up 13 bases, with 16 bases separating them. The germline V gene has CDR1 LGHNA and CDR2 YNFKEQ. This CDR3 spans 13 amino acids. The CDR3: CASSQDKGLAQFF. As DNA, the CDR3 is TGTGCCAGCAGCCAGGATAAGGGACTGGCTCAGTTCTTC.

The V call is TRBV7-9, the J call TRBJ1-2; D might be TRBD1 (6 bases). Germline V gives CDR1 SEHNR, CDR2 FQNEAQ (reference sequence). There are 18 residues in the CDR3. V lost 4 bases and J lost 5, with 26 bases in between. The CDR3 nucleotides are TGTGCCAGCAGCTGGGCAGAAATCCGTACGGGGGCCGTATATGGCTACACCTTC. This translates into CASSWAEIRTGAVYGYTF.

The rearrangement joins TRBV10-3 to TRBJ1-5; possibly TRBD1 for D (6 bases). CDR1 is ENHRY and CDR2 is SYGVKD in the germline V gene. With 2 bases removed from V and 4 bases from J, the gap between germline ends came to 15 bases. The CDR3 runs 16 residues. CDR3 DNA: TGTGCCATCAGTGAGGAAGACAGGCTAATGAATCAGCCCCAGCATTTT. This translates into CAISEEDRLMNQPQHF.

The chain is built from TRBV14 and TRBJ1-6; the D is unclear. V lost 3 bases, J lost 3 bases, and 6 bases lay in between. Per germline, CDR1 SGHDN and CDR2 FVKESK. This CDR3 region has 14 residues. The CDR3 DNA follows: TGTGCCAGCAGCCAGTCGCTCTATAATTCACCCCTCCACTTT. It specifies CASSQSLYNSPLHF.

This clonotype has only one observation. A single base separates this from a much larger clone, so it may be a read error. The chain uses TRBV10-3 and TRBJ2-1; D is unresolved. Trimming removed 3 bases from V and 8 bases from J, with 5 bases in between. Germline assignment: CDR1 ENHRY and CDR2 SYGVKD. The CDR3 has 11 residues. Written as DNA, the CDR3 is TGTGCCATCAGTGAATTCGATGAGCAGTTCTTC. Its protein product is CAISEFDEQFF.

This clonotype has only a few counts. The CDR3 sequence is CASSPESEQETQYF. In DNA form, the CDR3 reads TGTGCCAGCAGCCCCGAATCGGAACAAGAGACCCAGTACTTC. The chain combines TRBV7-9 with TRBJ2-5; D gene ambiguous. V was trimmed by 5 bases and J by 2 bases, leaving 12 bases between them. The CDR3 extends over 14 amino acids. Germline CDR1 is SEHNR and CDR2 is FQNEAQ (reference sequence).

The chain couples TRBV6-1 to TRBJ2-7; 7 bases map to TRBD2. The end of the DNA fits TRBJ2-5 better, so the J call may be wrong. Germline V gene data show CDR1 as MNHNS and CDR2 as SASEGT. The CDR3 is made up of 15 amino acids. The CDR3 loop reads CASNLNRGEGGTQYF. DNA of the CDR3: TGTGCCAGCAATTTAAATCGGGGGGAGGGAGGGACCCAGTACTTC.

V and J are TRBV7-9 and TRBJ2-3; 7 bases line up with TRBD2. CDR1 SEHNR and CDR2 FQNEAQ come from the germline V gene (reference sequence). The CDR3 runs to 13 residues. With V trimmed by 7 bases and J by 4 bases, 5 bases remained unmatched. The CDR3: CASMAGESDTQYF. DNA for the CDR3: TGTGCCAGCATGGCGGGAGAATCAGATACGCAGTATTTT.

The rearrangement uses TRBV7-3 and TRBJ2-3, with D perhaps given as TRBD1 or TRBD2 (5 bases each). Germline V gene sequence: CDR1 SGHTA, CDR2 FQGTGA. This CDR3 contains 16 residues. The germline V and J ends were trimmed by 5 bases and 2 bases, with 17 bases remaining between them. The CDR3 reads CASSPTGRAYTDTQYF. In DNA form, the CDR3 reads TGTGCCAGCAGCCCCACGGGACGAGCGTACACAGATACGCAGTATTTT.

The chain combines TRBV4-1 with TRBJ2-7, with 9 bases matching TRBD1. The germline CDR1 and CDR2 sequences are MGHRA and YSYEKL. V shed 1 base and J 6 bases; nucleotides not matched to a gene: 10. The CDR3 is 16 residues long. This CDR3 reads CASSQGTGTGTFEQYF. CDR3 nucleotides: TGCGCCAGCAGCCAAGGCACCGGGACAGGGACTTTCGAGCAGTACTTC.

The rearrangement uses TRBV4-1 and TRBJ2-1; 11 bases line up with TRBD2. CDR1 is MGHRA, CDR2 YSYEKL, per germline. Losses at the gene ends were 3 bases for V and 8 bases for J; bases not matched to a gene: 12. The CDR3 is 17 amino acids. CDR3 amino acids: CASSQRDSGRGMDEQFF. In DNA form, the CDR3 reads TGCGCCAGCAGCCAGAGGGATAGCGGGAGGGGGATGGATGAGCAGTTCTTC.

The V gene is TRBV12-3 or TRBV12-4, the J gene TRBJ2-3; 9 bases match TRBD2. This CDR3 spans 16 amino acids. Unmatched junction bases numbered 9, after V lost 6 bases and J lost 2 bases. CDR3 sequence (DNA): TGTGCCAGCAGCGCTAGCGGGGCCGGCTACACAGATACGCAGTATTTT. This translates into CASSASGAGYTDTQYF.

V and J are TRBV3-1 and TRBJ1-1; TRBD1 agrees at 11 bases. The CDR3 is 13 residues long. Germline values: CDR1 LGHDT, CDR2 YNNKEL (reference sequence). V was clipped by 8 bases and J by 3 bases; unmatched bases: 2. CDR3 in amino acids: CASGGQGDTEAFF. CDR3 nucleotides: TGTGCCAGCGGGGGACAGGGGGACACTGAAGCTTTCTTT.